This T cell receptor beta chain was identified in a study of T cell responses to AZD1222 COVID-19 vaccine. The protocol was immunoSEQ multiplex PCR, while the TCRdb copy is restricted to in-frame clones and leaves out a portion. Of about 140,000 clones in the sample, about 87% are singletons; the top ten hold roughly 6%. Of note for this clone: Its antigen is not known.

Notes on the study in general: A rise in Spike-specific TCR breadth and depth followed two AZD1222 doses.

Trimming cost V 4 bases and J 5 bases, with 15 bases left between them. The CDR3 has 15 amino acids. The germline CDR1 and CDR2 sequences are MGHRA and YSYEKL. This clonotype was obtained from an adult in good health. The sequencing used peripheral blood, collected on day 0 of AZD1222 vaccination. The J gene is TRBJ1-5, the V gene TRBV4-1; no clear D. CDR3 coding DNA: TGCGCCAGCAGCCCCGAGGACTCCTGGGATCAGCCCCAGCATTTT. Translating it yields CASSPEDSWDQPQHF.